One and the same sample provided the 8 T cell receptor beta chains below, sequenced in a study of neoadjuvant anti-PD-1 for oral cavity cancer. Profiled with immunoSEQ multiplex PCR; TCRdb holds only in-frame clones, not every one. Among 15,000 to 20,000 clones listed, about 66% were seen once. The sequencing used PBMCs, collected before nivolumab (anti-PD-1) treatment. These receptors were obtained from a person aged 35-79 years with oral cavity squamous cell carcinoma.

The chain links TRBV6-1 to TRBJ2-7; D is undetermined. The V end was cut by 2 bases, the J end by 7 bases, with 9 bases between. The CDR3 consists of 12 residues. Germline V lookup: CDR1 MNHNS, CDR2 SASEGT. DNA for the CDR3: TGTGCCAGCAGTGAATCATGGGGAGAGCAGTACTTC. It translates to CASSESWGEQYF.

The chain links TRBV6-1 to TRBJ2-7, with no clear D. This CDR3 contains 12 residues. V lost 7 bases and J 7 bases, leaving 14 bases between the germline ends. CDR1 and CDR2 (germline): MNHNS, SASEGT. The CDR3 nucleotides read TGTGCCAGCACCGACCCTCCAGGAGAGCAGTACTTC. It encodes CASTDPPGEQYF.

This chain connects TRBV25-1 to TRBJ1-4, with TRBD1 matching 8 bases. J gave up 7 bases and V 6 bases, and 7 bases lay outside the gene matches. CDR1 and CDR2 (germline): MGHDK, SYGVNS. This CDR3 has 14 amino acids. DNA of the CDR3: TGTGCCAGCAGCCCGGAGGACAGGGTTGAAAAACTGTTTTTT. Translating gives CASSPEDRVEKLFF.

The chain carries TRBV7-9 and TRBJ2-5; possibly TRBD2 for D (6 bases). Trimming left V 4 bases short and J 2 bases short, with 11 bases between. From germline, CDR1 is SEHNR and CDR2 FQNEAQ (reference sequence). This CDR3 comprises 14 residues. In DNA form, the CDR3 reads TGTGCCAGCAGCTCCTTCGGGGGACAAGAGACCCAGTACTTC. Protein product: CASSSFGGQETQYF.

The CDR3 loop reads CASSVGNLNTEAFF. CDR3 sequence (DNA): TGTGCCAGCAGTGTGGGGAATTTGAACACTGAAGCTTTCTTT. The chain links TRBV6-1 to TRBJ1-1; the D is unclear. The V end was cut by 4 bases, the J end by 0 bases, with 9 bases between. CDR1 is MNHNS, CDR2 SASEGT, per germline. The CDR3 has 14 amino acids.

The V and J genes are TRBV25-1 and TRBJ2-1; D is ambiguous. The germline CDR1 and CDR2 sequences are MGHDK and SYGVNS. This CDR3 has 15 residues. V lost 4 bases to trimming and J lost 2 bases, with 12 bases between them. The CDR3 spells CASSGLGIAYNEQFF. In DNA form, the CDR3 reads TGTGCCAGCAGTGGCCTGGGGATTGCCTACAATGAGCAGTTCTTC.

The V and J genes are TRBV9 and TRBJ2-3; no clear D. V was clipped by 0 bases and J by 0 bases, with 11 bases between them. Looked up from germline, CDR1 is SGDLS and CDR2 is YYNGEE. The CDR3 is made up of 16 amino acids. The CDR3 DNA is TGTGCCAGCAGCGTAGAGGCAGCCTATAGCACAGATACGCAGTATTTT. Translated, it gives CASSVEAAYSTDTQYF.

The chain is built from TRBV10-3 and TRBJ2-4; no clear D. The CDR3 is made up of 14 amino acids. V was clipped by 3 bases and J by 1 base, with 7 bases between them. Per the germline V gene, CDR1 is ENHRY and CDR2 is SYGVKD. In DNA form, the CDR3 reads TGTGCCATCAGTGAAGGTGTGGCCAAAAACATTCAGTACTTC. This sequence encodes CAISEGVAKNIQYF.